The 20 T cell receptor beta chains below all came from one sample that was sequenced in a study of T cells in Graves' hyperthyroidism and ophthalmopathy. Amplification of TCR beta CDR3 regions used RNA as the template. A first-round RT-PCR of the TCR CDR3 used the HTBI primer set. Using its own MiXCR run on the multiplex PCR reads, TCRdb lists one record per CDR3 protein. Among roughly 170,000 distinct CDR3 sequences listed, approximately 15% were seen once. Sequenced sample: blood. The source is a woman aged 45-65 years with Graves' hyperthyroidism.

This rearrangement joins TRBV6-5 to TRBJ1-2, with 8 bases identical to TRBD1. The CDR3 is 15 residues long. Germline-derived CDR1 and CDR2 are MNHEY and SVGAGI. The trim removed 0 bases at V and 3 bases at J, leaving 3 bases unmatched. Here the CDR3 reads CASSYSDRAHYGYTF. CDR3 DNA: TGTGCCAGCAGTTACTCGGACAGGGCCCACTATGGCTACACCTTC.

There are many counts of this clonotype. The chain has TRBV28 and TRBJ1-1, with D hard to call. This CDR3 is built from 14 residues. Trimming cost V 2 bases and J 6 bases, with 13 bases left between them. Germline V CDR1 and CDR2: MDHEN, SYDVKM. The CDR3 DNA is TGTGCCAGCAGTTTAATCGGAGGGTACGCTGAAGCTTTCTTT. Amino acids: CASSLIGGYAEAFF.

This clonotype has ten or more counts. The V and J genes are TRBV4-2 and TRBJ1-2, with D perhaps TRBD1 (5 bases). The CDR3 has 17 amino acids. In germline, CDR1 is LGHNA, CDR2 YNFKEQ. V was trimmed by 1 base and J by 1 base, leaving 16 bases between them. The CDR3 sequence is CASSQARGVNSNYGYTF. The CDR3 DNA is TGTGCCAGCAGCCAAGCTAGGGGTGTGAACAGTAACTATGGCTACACCTTC.

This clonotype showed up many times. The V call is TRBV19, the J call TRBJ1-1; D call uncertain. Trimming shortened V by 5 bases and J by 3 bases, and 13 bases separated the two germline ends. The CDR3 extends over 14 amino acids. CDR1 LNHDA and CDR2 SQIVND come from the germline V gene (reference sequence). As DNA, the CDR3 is TGTGCCAGTAGTCCCTCCGCGGGTTACACTGAAGCTTTCTTT. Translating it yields CASSPSAGYTEAFF.

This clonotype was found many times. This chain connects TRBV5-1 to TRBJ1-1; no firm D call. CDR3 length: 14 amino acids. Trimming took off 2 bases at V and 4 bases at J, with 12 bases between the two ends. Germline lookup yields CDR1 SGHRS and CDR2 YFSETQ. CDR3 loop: CASSFEGRSTEAFF. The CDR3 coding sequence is TGCGCCAGCAGCTTTGAGGGAAGGAGCACTGAAGCTTTCTTT.

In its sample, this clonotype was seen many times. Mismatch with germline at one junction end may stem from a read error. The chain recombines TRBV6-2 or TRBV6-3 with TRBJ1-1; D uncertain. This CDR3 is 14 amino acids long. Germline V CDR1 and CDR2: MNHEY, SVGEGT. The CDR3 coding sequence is TGTGCCAGCAGTTACGAGGTGAGGAACGCTGAAGCTTTCTTT. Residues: CASSYEVRNAEAFF.

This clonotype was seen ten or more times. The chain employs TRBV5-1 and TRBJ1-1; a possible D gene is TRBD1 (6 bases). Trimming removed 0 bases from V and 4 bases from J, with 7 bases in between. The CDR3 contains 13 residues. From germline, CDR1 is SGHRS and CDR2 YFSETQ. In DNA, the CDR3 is TGCGCCAGCAGCTTGGGGGGGCCCACTGAAGCTTTCTTT. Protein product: CASSLGGPTEAFF.

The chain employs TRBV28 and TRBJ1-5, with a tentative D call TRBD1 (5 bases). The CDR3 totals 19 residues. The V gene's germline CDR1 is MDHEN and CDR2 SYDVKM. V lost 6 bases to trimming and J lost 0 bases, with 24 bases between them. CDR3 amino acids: CASSLLPGGTRISNQPQHF. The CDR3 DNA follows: TGTGCCAGCAGCCTACTCCCCGGCGGGACTCGTATTAGCAATCAGCCCCAGCATTTT.

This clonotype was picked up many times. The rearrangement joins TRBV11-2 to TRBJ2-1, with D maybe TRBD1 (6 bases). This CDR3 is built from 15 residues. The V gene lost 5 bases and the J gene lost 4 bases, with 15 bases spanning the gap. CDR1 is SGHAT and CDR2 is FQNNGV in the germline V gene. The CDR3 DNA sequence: TGTGCCAGCAGCATGGGGGCGAGCGCTTACAATGAGCAGTTCTTC. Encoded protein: CASSMGASAYNEQFF.

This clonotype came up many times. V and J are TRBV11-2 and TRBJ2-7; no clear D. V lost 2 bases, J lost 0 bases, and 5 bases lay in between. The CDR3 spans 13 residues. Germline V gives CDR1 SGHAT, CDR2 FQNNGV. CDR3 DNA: TGTGCCAGCAGCTTAAACCCCTCCTACGAGCAGTACTTC. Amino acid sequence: CASSLNPSYEQYF.

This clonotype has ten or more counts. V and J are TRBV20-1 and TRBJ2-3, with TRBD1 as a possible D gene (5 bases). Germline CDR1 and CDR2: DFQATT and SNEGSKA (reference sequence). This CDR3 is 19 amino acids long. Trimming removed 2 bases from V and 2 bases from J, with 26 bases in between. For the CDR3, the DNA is TGCAGTGCTAGAAAGGGCAGGGCCTTCTCCTTGGAGCCCACAGATACGCAGTATTTT. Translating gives CSARKGRAFSLEPTDTQYF.

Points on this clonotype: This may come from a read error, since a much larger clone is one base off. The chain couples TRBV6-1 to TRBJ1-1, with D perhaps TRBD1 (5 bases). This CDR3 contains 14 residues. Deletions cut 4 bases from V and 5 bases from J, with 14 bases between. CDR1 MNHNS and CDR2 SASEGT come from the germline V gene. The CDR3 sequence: CASSGLGARTEAFF. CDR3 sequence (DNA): TGTGCCAGCAGTGGATTAGGGGCGAGAACTGAAGCTTTCTTT.

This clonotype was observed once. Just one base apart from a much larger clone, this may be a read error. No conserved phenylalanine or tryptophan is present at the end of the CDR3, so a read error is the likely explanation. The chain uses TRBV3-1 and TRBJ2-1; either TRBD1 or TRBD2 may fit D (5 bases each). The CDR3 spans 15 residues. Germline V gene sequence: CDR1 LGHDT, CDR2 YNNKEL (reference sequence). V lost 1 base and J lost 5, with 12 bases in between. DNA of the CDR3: TGTGCCAGCAGCCAAGTCTATGGGGGTAACAATGAGCAGTTCCTC. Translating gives CASSQVYGGNNEQFL.

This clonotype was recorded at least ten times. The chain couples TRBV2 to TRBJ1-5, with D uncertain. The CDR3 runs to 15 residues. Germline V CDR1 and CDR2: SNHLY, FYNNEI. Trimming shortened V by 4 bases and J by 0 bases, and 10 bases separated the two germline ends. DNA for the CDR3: TGTGCCAGCAGTGGTGGCACCTATAGCAATCAGCCCCAGCATTTT. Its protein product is CASSGGTYSNQPQHF. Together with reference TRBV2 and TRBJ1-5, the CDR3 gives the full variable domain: EPEVTQTPSHQVTQMGQEVILRCVPISNHLYFYWYRQILGQKVEFLVSFYNNEISEKSEIFDDQFSVERPDGSNFTLKIRSTKLEDSAMYFCASSGGTYSNQPQHFGDGTRLSIL.

CDR3 loop: CASNKGDSNQPQHF. CDR3 sequence (DNA): TGTGCCAGCAACAAGGGGGATAGCAATCAGCCCCAGCATTTT. The J gene is TRBJ1-5, the V gene TRBV2, with D possibly being TRBD1 (6 bases). Germline-derived CDR1 and CDR2 are SNHLY and FYNNEI. V dropped 7 bases and J dropped 0 bases, with 10 bases sitting between them. This CDR3 comprises 14 residues.

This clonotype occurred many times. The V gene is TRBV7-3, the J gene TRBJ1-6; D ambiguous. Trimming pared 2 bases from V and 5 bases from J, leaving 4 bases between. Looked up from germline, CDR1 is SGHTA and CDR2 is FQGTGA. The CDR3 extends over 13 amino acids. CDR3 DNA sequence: TGTGCCAGCAGCTTACAAAATAATTCACCCCTCCACTTT. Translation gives CASSLQNNSPLHF.

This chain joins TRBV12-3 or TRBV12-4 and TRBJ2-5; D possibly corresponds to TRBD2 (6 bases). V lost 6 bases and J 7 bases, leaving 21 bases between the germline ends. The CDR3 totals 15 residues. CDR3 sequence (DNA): TGTGCCAGCAGCCCCCCTGGGGCGGGGCCCCGGACCCAGTACTTC. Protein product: CASSPPGAGPRTQYF.

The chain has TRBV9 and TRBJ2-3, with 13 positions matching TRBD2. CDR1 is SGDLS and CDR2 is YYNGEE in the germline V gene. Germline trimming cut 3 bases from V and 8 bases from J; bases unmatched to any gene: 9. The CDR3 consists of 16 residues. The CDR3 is CASSAGLAGVLGTQYF. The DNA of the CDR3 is TGTGCCAGCAGCGCCGGACTAGCGGGGGTCCTGGGTACGCAGTATTTT.

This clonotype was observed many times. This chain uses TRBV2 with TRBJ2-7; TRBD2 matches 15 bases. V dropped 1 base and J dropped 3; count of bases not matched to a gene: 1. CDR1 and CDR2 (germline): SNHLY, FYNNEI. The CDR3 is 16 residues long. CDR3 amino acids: CASSEGGLAGGYEQYF. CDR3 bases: TGTGCCAGCAGTGAAGGGGGACTAGCGGGGGGCTACGAGCAGTACTTC.

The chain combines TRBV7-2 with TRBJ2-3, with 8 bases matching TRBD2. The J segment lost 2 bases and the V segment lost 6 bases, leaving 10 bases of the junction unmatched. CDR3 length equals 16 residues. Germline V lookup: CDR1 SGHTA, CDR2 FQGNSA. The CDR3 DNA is TGTGCCAGCAGGGAATTTGGACTAGCTGTCACAGATACGCAGTATTTT. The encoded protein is CASREFGLAVTDTQYF.